The rows below give T cell receptor beta chains drawn from one sample of a study of blood T cells in healthy people across ages. One entry per CDR3 protein results from TCRdb running MiXCR on the 5' RACE reads. The table records about 730,000 distinct CDR3 sequences, approximately 43% of them present only once. Sequences were obtained from blood. The receptor set was obtained from a woman aged 55 to 70 in good health. The CDR3 runs from the conserved cysteine through the conserved F or W. A D gene is named only where the DNA matches it firmly. Clone size appears in some rows only: once, few, many, or a class for an expanded clone.

d_call,j_call,cdr3_length,v_call,clone_size,cdr3_nt,cdr3_aa
TRBD1,TRBJ2-5,12,TRBV29-1,few,TGCAGCCAATTGGGACAGGGCGGGACCCAGTACTTC,CSQLGQGGTQYF
TRBD2,TRBJ2-1,13,TRBV20-1,.,TGCAGTGTTAGCGGGAGGTCCAACAATGGGCAGTTCTTC,CSVSGRSNNGQFF
.,TRBJ2-2,15,TRBV2,.,TGTGCCAGCAGTGGTATGCAGGGGACCACCGGGGAGCTGTTTTTT,CASSGMQGTTGELFF
.,TRBJ2-7,17,TRBV20-1,.,TGCAGTGCTAGAGATCATAACAGGGTGAACGGGATCTACGAGCAGTACTTC,CSARDHNRVNGIYEQYF
TRBD1,TRBJ2-3,13,TRBV24-1,.,TGTGCCACCAGTGATTTGGGGGACAGTAATCAGTATTTT,CATSDLGDSNQYF
TRBD2,TRBJ2-7,14,TRBV2,.,TGTGCCAGCATCTGGACTAGCGGGACCTACGAGCAGTACTTC,CASIWTSGTYEQYF
.,TRBJ2-3,15,TRBV6-4,.,TGTGCCAGCACCTACGGAGGGGGGAGCACAGATACGCAGTATTTT,CASTYGGGSTDTQYF
.,TRBJ2-7,15,TRBV11-2,.,TGTGCCAGCAGCTTAGATTTCAAGGGCCCGAGAGAGCAGTACTTC,CASSLDFKGPREQYF
.,TRBJ2-1,13,TRBV7-3,.,TGTGCCAGCAGCCCGGGACTTCAGGGTGAGCAGTTCTTC,CASSPGLQGEQFF
TRBD1,TRBJ2-7,14,TRBV29-1,many,TGCAGCGTCCCGGGACAGTTTTACCCCTACGAGCAGTACTTC,CSVPGQFYPYEQYF
TRBD2,TRBJ2-5,14,TRBV29-1,many,TGCAGCGTTGTGCTACTAGCGGGAGTGGAGACCCAGTACTTC,CSVVLLAGVETQYF
TRBD1,TRBJ2-6,17,TRBV12-3/TRBV12-4,.,TGTGCCAGCAGCTCCGGGACAGAGGATCCTGGGGCCAACGTCCTGACTTTC,CASSSGTEDPGANVLTF
TRBD1,TRBJ2-3,15,TRBV3-1,.,TGTGCCAGCAGCACACGACAGGGGGCAACAGATACGCAGTATTTT,CASSTRQGATDTQYF
.,TRBJ1-5,14,TRBV6-2/TRBV6-3,few,TGTGCCAGCAGTTACGGGTCAGGGATACAGCCCCAGCATTTT,CASSYGSGIQPQHF
.,TRBJ2-5,17,TRBV20-1,.,TGCAGTGCTAGAGTCGCCCTGGTAGCGGACTCCTACAATGAGCAGTACTTC,CSARVALVADSYNEQYF
.,TRBJ1-2,14,TRBV11-2,few,TGTGCCAGCAGCTTAACAGGGTTTAACTATGGCTACACCTTC,CASSLTGFNYGYTF
.,TRBJ1-2,15,TRBV9,.,TGTGCCAGCAGCGGAGGGAGGGCTGCTAACTATGGCTACACCTTC,CASSGGRAANYGYTF
TRBD2,TRBJ2-1,17,TRBV12-3/TRBV12-4,many,TGTGCCAGCAGTGGGGGACTAGCGGGAGGGTCGTACAATGAGCAGTTCTTC,CASSGGLAGGSYNEQFF
TRBD1,TRBJ2-7,14,TRBV6-6,.,TGTGCCAGCCTTTCCCGGACAGGAGTCTACGAGCAGTACTTC,CASLSRTGVYEQYF
.,TRBJ1-1,12,TRBV7-9,.,TGTGCCAGCAGCTTAGTTACGCCCCAAGCTTTCTTT,CASSLVTPQAFF
.,TRBJ2-7,13,TRBV20-1,few,TGCAGTGCTGCGACAGGTAGAATCTACGAGCAGTACTTC,CSAATGRIYEQYF
.,TRBJ1-2,15,TRBV4-2,.,TGTGCCAGCAGCAGACCCGGGGCTGATAACTATGGCTACACCTTC,CASSRPGADNYGYTF
.,TRBJ2-1,14,TRBV20-1,.,TGCAGTGCTAGGTCCGAGGGGACTCTTTGGAAGCAGTTCTTC,CSARSEGTLWKQFF
TRBD2,TRBJ2-1,14,TRBV7-2,.,TGTGCCAGCAGCTTAGAAGCGGGAGGCCGTGAGCAGTTCTTC,CASSLEAGGREQFF
.,TRBJ1-2,12,TRBV5-1,.,TGCGCCAGCAGCCCAGATACCTATGGCTACACCTTC,CASSPDTYGYTF
TRBD2,TRBJ2-5,15,TRBV12-3/TRBV12-4,few,TGTGCCAGCAGTTTAACTAGCGGGCGGCAAGAGACCCAGTACTTC,CASSLTSGRQETQYF
.,TRBJ2-7,13,TRBV29-1,few,TGCAGCGTTGACGGGGACGGAACCTACGAGCAGTACTTC,CSVDGDGTYEQYF
.,TRBJ2-1,13,TRBV6-2/TRBV6-3,few,TGTGCCAGCAGTGCGACAACCGGGACAAGTCAGTTCTTC,CASSATTGTSQFF
.,TRBJ2-1,14,TRBV25-1,.,TGTGCCAGCAGTGGCCTAACCGCCTACAATGAGCAGTTCTTC,CASSGLTAYNEQFF
.,TRBJ2-5,15,TRBV6-6,.,TGTGCCAGCAGTTACGGTTGGAGTTACCAAGAGACCCAGTACTTC,CASSYGWSYQETQYF
.,TRBJ2-3,15,TRBV4-2,few,TGTGCCAGCAGCCCCTCGTTGGGTGTGACAGATACGCAGTATTTT,CASSPSLGVTDTQYF
.,TRBJ2-7,14,TRBV7-9,.,TGTGCCAGCAGCCCCCCCCGGGACTCCTACGAGCAGTACTTC,CASSPPRDSYEQYF
TRBD1,TRBJ2-1,15,TRBV7-2,.,TGTGCCAGCAGCTTTCCCGACAGGGCTGGATATGAGCAGTTCTTC,CASSFPDRAGYEQFF
.,TRBJ2-5,14,TRBV7-2,.,TGTGCCAGCAGCGTAGGAATGAGGGGAGAGACCCAGTACTTC,CASSVGMRGETQYF
TRBD1,TRBJ1-1,13,TRBV5-1,.,TGCGCCAGCAGCAACCCAGGGGGCACTGAAGCTTTCTTT,CASSNPGGTEAFF
.,TRBJ1-4,12,TRBV20-1,.,TGCAGTGCTAGGTCAGGGGATGAAAAACTGTTTTTT,CSARSGDEKLFF
.,TRBJ1-6,18,TRBV4-1,.,TGCGCCAGCAGCCAAGTGGCGGGGGAGGTCTCCTATAATTCACCCCTCCACTTT,CASSQVAGEVSYNSPLHF
TRBD2,TRBJ2-7,17,TRBV3-1,.,TGTGCCAGCAGCCAGGACATAGGGCTAGCGGGAAACAATGAGCAGTACTTC,CASSQDIGLAGNNEQYF
TRBD1,TRBJ1-1,16,TRBV5-1,.,TGCGCCAGCAGCTTGGGAGACAGGGAGATGAACACTGAAGCTTTCTTT,CASSLGDREMNTEAFF
TRBD2,TRBJ2-1,16,TRBV28,.,TGTGCCAGCAGTAATCTAGCGGGCAGCTCCTACAATGAGCAGTTCTTC,CASSNLAGSSYNEQFF
.,TRBJ2-1,15,TRBV21-1,.,TGTGCCCGTAAAGCGGGAGAGAGCTCCTACAATGAGCAGTTCTTC,CARKAGESSYNEQFF
.,TRBJ1-1,15,TRBV20-1,.,TGCAGTGCAGAAACTAGCGGGGGGGGGAACACTGAAGCTTTCTTT,CSAETSGGGNTEAFF
TRBD2,TRBJ2-1,13,TRBV11-2,.,TGTGCCAGCAGGATGGGGGGGGACAATGAGCAGTTCTTC,CASRMGGDNEQFF
TRBD1,TRBJ2-5,15,TRBV29-1,few,TGCAGCGTTGTTTGGTTACAGGGGCCTCAAGAGACCCAGTACTTC,CSVVWLQGPQETQYF
.,TRBJ2-3,15,TRBV20-1,few,TGCAGTGCTAGCCACCAGGCCCATGGCATGGATACGCAGTATTTT,CSASHQAHGMDTQYF
.,TRBJ1-5,16,TRBV6-5,.,TGTGCCAGCAGTTACAGGGGGGGGGGAAGCAATCAGCCCCAGCATTTT,CASSYRGGGSNQPQHF
TRBD2,TRBJ2-6,17,TRBV6-1,.,TGTGCCAGCAGACCGGGACTAGGTAACTCTGGGGCCAACGTCCTGACTTTC,CASRPGLGNSGANVLTF
.,TRBJ2-1,13,TRBV29-1,.,TGCAGCGTCCCCCGGGCTGCCTACAATGAGCAGTTCTTC,CSVPRAAYNEQFF
TRBD2,TRBJ2-5,18,TRBV4-2,.,TGTGCCAGCAGCCAAGGAGGGGTAGCGGGGCTCTACCAAGAGACCCAGTACTTC,CASSQGGVAGLYQETQYF
.,TRBJ2-7,12,TRBV20-1,few,TGCAGTGGGAAGGGAAGCTCCTACGAGCAGTACTTC,CSGKGSSYEQYF
TRBD2,TRBJ2-1,11,TRBV7-2,.,TGTGCCGGACGGGGGGGGAATGAGCAGTTCTTC,CAGRGGNEQFF
TRBD1,TRBJ1-6,13,TRBV25-1,.,TGTGCCAGCACAGGGGGGTTATTTTCACCCCTCCACTTT,CASTGGLFSPLHF
.,TRBJ2-7,14,TRBV3-1,few,TGTGCCAGCAGCCAGCCCGACAAGGAGTACGAGCAGTACTTC,CASSQPDKEYEQYF
TRBD2,TRBJ2-7,15,TRBV6-1,.,TGTGCCAGCAGCAGAGAAGTGGCGGGGGGCTACGAGCAGTACTTC,CASSREVAGGYEQYF
.,TRBJ2-3,16,TRBV24-1,few,TGTGCCACCAGTGCTAGGCTCTCGAAGCACCCAGATACGCAGTATTTT,CATSARLSKHPDTQYF
.,TRBJ1-5,14,TRBV19,few,TGTGCCAGTAGTAAGGCGAGGGGCAATCAGCCCCAGCATTTT,CASSKARGNQPQHF
TRBD1,TRBJ2-3,16,TRBV28,.,TGTGCCAGCAGTACCTATCGGACAGGGGGCTCAAATACGCAGTATTTT,CASSTYRTGGSNTQYF